What follows is one T cell receptor beta chain and its context. The data are from a study of blood T cell repertoires in COVID-19. Repertoires were generated with immunoSEQ multiplex PCR, while TCRdb's copy carries only in-frame clones and drops some. This sample has around 130,000 clones, with about 86% found just once. With 7 bases removed from V and 6 bases from J, the gap between germline ends came to 19 bases. CDR3 length equals 14 residues. Germline V CDR1 and CDR2: MNHEY, SVGAGI. Sequences were obtained from peripheral blood. The chain joins TRBV6-5 to TRBJ2-7; the D gene is possibly TRBD1 (6 bases). The source is a woman aged 50 to 60 with acute or convalescent COVID-19. CDR3 bases: TGTGCCAGCAAAGCGGCCGACAGGTTGCCCGAGCAGTACTTC. Translated, it gives CASKAADRLPEQYF.